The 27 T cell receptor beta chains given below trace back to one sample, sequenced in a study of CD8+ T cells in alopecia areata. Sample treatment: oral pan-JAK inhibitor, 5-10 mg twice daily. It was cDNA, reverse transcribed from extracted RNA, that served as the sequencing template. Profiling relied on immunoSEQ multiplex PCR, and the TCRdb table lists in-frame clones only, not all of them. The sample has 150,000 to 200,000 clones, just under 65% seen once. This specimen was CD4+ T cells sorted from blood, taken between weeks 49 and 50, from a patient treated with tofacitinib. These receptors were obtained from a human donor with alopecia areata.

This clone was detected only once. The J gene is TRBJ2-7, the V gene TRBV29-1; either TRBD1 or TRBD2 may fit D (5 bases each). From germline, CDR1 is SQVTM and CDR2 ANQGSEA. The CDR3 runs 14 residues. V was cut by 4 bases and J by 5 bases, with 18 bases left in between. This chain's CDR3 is CSVARATQGDEQYF. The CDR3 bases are TGCAGCGTTGCCCGGGCCACGCAGGGAGACGAGCAGTACTTC.

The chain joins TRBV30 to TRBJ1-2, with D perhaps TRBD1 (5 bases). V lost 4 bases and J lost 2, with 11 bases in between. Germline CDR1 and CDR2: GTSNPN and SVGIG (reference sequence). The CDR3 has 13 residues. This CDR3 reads CAWMGEGNYGYTF. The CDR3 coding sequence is TGTGCCTGGATGGGGGAAGGAAACTATGGCTACACCTTC.

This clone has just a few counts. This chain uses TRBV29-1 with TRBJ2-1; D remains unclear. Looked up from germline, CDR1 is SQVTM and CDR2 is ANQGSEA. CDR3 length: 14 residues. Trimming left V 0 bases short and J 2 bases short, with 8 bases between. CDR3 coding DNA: TGCAGCGTTGAAGAGCGCGGAACCTACAATGAGCAGTTCTTC. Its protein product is CSVEERGTYNEQFF.

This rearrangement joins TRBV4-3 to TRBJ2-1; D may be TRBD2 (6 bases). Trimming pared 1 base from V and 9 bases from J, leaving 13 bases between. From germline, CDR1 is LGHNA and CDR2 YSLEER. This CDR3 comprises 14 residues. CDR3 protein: CASSQVGGVGEQFF. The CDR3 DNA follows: TGCGCCAGCAGCCAAGTAGGCGGGGTGGGTGAGCAGTTCTTC.

CDR3 sequence: CASSRQGGPRAWAFF. The CDR3 coding sequence is TGCGCCAGCAGCCGCCAGGGTGGACCTCGGGCATGGGCTTTCTTT. The chain has TRBV5-1 and TRBJ1-1; D is possibly TRBD1 (5 bases). CDR3 size: 15 residues. V shed 4 bases and J shed 11 bases, with 24 bases lying between them. Germline V lookup: CDR1 SGHRS, CDR2 YFSETQ.

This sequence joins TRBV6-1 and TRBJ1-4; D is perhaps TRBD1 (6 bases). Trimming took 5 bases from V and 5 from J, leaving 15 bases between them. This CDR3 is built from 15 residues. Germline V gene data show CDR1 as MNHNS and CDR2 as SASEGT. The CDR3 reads CASSPTLGGNEKLFF. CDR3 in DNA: TGTGCCAGCAGTCCGACGTTAGGGGGGAATGAAAAACTGTTTTTT.

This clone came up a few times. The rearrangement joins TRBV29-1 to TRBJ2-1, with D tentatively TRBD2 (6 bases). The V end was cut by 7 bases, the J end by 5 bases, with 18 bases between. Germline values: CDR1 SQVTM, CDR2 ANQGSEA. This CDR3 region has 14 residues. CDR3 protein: CSAETGGTHNEQFF. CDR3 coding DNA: TGCAGCGCCGAAACAGGAGGGACTCACAATGAGCAGTTCTTC.

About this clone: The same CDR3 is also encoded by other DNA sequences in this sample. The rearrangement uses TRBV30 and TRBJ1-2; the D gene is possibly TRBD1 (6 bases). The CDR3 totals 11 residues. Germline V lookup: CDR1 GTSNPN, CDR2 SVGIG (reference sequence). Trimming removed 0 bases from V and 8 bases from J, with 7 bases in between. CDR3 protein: CAWSVGGGYTF. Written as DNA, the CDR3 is TGTGCCTGGAGTGTAGGGGGGGGCTACACCTTC.

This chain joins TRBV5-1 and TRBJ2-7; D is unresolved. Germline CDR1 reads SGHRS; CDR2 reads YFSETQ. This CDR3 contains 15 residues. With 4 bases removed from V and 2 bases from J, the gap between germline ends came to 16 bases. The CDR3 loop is CASSQVDPSTYEQYF. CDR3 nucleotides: TGCGCCAGCAGCCAAGTAGACCCCTCTACCTACGAGCAGTACTTC.

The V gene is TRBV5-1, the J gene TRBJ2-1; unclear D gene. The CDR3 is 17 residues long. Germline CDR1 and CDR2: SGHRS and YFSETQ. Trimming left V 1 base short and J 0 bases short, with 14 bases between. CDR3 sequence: CASSLSAVDGSYNEQFF. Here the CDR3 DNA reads TGCGCCAGCAGCTTGTCGGCGGTTGACGGCTCCTACAATGAGCAGTTCTTC.

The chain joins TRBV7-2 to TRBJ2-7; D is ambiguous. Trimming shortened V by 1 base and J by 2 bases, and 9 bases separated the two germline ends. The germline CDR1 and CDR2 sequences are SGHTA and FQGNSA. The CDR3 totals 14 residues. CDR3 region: CASSLVEGPYEQYF. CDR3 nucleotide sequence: TGTGCCAGCAGCTTAGTGGAAGGGCCCTACGAGCAGTACTTC.

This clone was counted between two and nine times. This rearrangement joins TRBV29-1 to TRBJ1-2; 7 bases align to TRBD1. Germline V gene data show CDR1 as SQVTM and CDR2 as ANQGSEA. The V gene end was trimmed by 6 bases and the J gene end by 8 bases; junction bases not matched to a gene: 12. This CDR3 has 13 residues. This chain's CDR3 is CSVVPTGVQGYTF. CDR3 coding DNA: TGCAGCGTCGTACCTACAGGGGTGCAGGGCTACACCTTC.

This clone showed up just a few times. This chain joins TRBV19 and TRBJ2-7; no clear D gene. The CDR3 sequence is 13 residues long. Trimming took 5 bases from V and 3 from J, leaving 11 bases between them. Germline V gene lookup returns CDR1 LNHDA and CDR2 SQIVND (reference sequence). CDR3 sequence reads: CASSSTVFYEQYF. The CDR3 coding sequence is TGTGCCAGTAGTTCAACAGTGTTCTACGAGCAGTACTTC. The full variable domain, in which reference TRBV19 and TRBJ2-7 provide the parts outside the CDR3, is DGGITQSPKYLFRKEGQNVTLSCEQNLNHDAMYWYRQDPGQGLRLIYYSQIVNDFQKGDIAEGYSVSREKKESFPLTVTSAQKNPTAFYLCASSSTVFYEQYFGPGTRLTVT.

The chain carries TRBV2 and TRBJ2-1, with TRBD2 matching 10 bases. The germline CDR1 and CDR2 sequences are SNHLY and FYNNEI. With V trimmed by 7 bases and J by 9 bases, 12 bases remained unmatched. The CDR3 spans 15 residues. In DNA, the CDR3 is TGTGCCAGCAAACTGGACCTAGCGGGGGAGATTGAGCAGTTCTTC. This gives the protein CASKLDLAGEIEQFF.

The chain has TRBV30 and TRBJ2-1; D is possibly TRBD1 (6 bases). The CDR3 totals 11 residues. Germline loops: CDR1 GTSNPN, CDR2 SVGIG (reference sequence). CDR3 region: CGVQGINEQFF. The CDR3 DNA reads TGTGGTGTACAGGGTATTAATGAGCAGTTCTTC.

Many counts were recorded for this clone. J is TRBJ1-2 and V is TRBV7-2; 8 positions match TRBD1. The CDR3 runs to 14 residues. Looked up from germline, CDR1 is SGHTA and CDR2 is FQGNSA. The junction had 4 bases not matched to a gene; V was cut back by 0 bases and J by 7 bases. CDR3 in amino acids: CASSLARTGFGYTF. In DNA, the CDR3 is TGTGCCAGCAGCTTAGCCCGGACAGGGTTTGGCTACACCTTC.

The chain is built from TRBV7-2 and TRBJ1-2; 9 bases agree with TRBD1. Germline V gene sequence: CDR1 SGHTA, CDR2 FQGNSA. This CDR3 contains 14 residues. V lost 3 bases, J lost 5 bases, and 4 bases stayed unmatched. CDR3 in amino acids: CASSFTGTGYGYTF. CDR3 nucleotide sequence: TGTGCCAGCAGCTTTACCGGGACAGGGTATGGCTACACCTTC.

The CDR3 sequence is CASSPGLETQYF. The DNA for the CDR3 is TGTGCCAGCAGCCCGGGACTGGAGACCCAGTACTTC. The gene calls are TRBV7-7 and TRBJ2-5; TRBD2 might be the D (6 bases). The CDR3 has 12 residues. Germline V CDR1 and CDR2: SSHAT, FNYEAQ (reference sequence). V was trimmed by 5 bases and J by 5 bases, leaving 9 bases between them.

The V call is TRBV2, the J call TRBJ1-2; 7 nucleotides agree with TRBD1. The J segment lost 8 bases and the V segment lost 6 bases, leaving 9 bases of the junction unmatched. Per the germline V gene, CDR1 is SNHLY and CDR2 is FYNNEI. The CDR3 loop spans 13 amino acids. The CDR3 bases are TGTGCCAGCAGCGTCGACAGGGACGGGGGCTACACCTTC. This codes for CASSVDRDGGYTF.

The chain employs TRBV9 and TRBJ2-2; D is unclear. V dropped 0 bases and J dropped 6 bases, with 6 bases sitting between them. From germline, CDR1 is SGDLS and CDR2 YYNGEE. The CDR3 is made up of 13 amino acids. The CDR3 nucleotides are TGTGCCAGCAGCGTAGGGGGTCCCGGGGAGCTGTTTTTT. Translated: CASSVGGPGELFF. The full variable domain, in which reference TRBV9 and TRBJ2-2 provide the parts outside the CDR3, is DSGVTQTPKHLITATGQRVTLRCSPRSGDLSVYWYQQSLDQGLQFLIQYYNGEERAKGNILERFSAQQFPDLHSELNLSSLELGDSALYFCASSVGGPGELFFGEGSRLTVL.

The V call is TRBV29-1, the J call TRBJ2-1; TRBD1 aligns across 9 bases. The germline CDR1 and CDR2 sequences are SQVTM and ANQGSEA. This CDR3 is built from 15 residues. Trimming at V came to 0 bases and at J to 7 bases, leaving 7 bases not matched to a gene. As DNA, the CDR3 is TGCAGCGTTGAAGAGTGGGACAGGGAGCTGAATGAGCAGTTCTTC. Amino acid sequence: CSVEEWDRELNEQFF.

The CDR3 DNA sequence: TGTGCCAGCAGCGTAGGAGGGGATAATTCACCCCTCCACTTT. Translated: CASSVGGDNSPLHF. The chain carries TRBV9 and TRBJ1-6, with a tentative D call TRBD1 (5 bases). The CDR3 has 14 amino acids. The germline V and J ends were trimmed by 0 bases and 5 bases, with 6 bases remaining between them. Germline V gene sequence: CDR1 SGDLS, CDR2 YYNGEE.

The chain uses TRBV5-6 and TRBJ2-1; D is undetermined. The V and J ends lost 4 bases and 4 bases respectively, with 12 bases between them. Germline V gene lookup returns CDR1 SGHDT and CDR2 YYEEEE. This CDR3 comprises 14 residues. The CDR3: CASSLPGSYNEQFF. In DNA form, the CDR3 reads TGTGCCAGCAGCCTCCCCGGGTCATACAATGAGCAGTTCTTC.

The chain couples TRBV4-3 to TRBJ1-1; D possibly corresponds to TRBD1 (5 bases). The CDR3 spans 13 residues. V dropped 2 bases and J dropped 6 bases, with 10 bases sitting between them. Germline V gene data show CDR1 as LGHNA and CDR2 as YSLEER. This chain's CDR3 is CASSQRGTAEAFF. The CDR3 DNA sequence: TGCGCCAGCAGCCAAAGGGGAACGGCTGAAGCTTTCTTT.

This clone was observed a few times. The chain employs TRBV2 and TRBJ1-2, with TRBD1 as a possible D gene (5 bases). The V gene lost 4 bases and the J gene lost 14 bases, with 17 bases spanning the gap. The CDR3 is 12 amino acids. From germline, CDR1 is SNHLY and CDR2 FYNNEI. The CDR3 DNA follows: TGTGCCAGCAGTGGCCATTCCGGGACCGTTACCTTC. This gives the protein CASSGHSGTVTF.

The CDR3 nucleotides read TGTGCCAGCAGCCCGACAGGGCCGAGGGAGACCCAGTACTTC. Translation gives CASSPTGPRETQYF. This rearrangement joins TRBV11-2 to TRBJ2-5, with 7 bases that match TRBD1. J lost 5 bases, V lost 5 bases, and 8 bases had no gene match. CDR1 is SGHAT, CDR2 FQNNGV, per germline. This CDR3 has 14 residues.

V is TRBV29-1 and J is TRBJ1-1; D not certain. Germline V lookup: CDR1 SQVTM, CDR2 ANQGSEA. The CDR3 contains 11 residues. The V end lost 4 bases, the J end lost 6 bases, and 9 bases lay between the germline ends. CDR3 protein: CSVALGPEAFF. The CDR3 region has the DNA TGCAGCGTTGCCCTAGGTCCTGAAGCTTTCTTT.